Listed here is a single TCR beta chain. The data derive from a study of T cell responses to AZD1222 COVID-19 vaccine. Clones were read by immunoSEQ multiplex PCR, and TCRdb kept only the in-frame ones, dropping some. The data contain 150,000 to 190,000 clones, less than 90% of them singletons. The clonotype originates from an adult who had recovered from COVID-19. Specimen: peripheral blood, collected after recovery from COVID-19.

Here the CDR3 DNA reads TGTGCCAGCAGCATGGACCAAGTGCAAGAGACCCAGTACTTC. Translation gives CASSMDQVQETQYF. The chain employs TRBV5-8 and TRBJ2-5; no definite D call. CDR1 is SGHTS and CDR2 is YDEGEE in the germline V gene. The CDR3 is 14 residues long. V was clipped by 4 bases and J by 2 bases, with 12 bases between them.